A selection of T cell receptor beta chains follows, all from one sample in a study of radiotherapy plus CTLA-4 blockade in lung cancer. Clones were read by immunoSEQ multiplex PCR, and TCRdb kept only the in-frame ones, dropping some. The sample carries about 97,000 clones, approximately 72% recorded once. Sequenced material: peripheral blood, taken from a patient treated with radiotherapy plus ipilimumab. Receptors were obtained from a human donor with non-small cell lung cancer who had a partial response to radiotherapy plus ipilimumab. Some clones in this sample may be carry-over from other donors' samples. Each CDR3 is given with its conserved first and last residue. Clone sizes are given selectively: once, few, many, or a class where the clone is expanded.

size,J,V,CDR3
NA,TRBJ1-4,TRBV4-1,CASSLYGGSTNEKLFF
NA,TRBJ2-5,TRBV5-5,CASSQVRVGQETQYF
NA,TRBJ2-2,TRBV4-3,CASSQDPRKGGSEELFF
NA,TRBJ2-7,TRBV6-1,CASSEQGVYSYEQYF
few,TRBJ2-5,TRBV29-1,CSVGGETQYF
NA,TRBJ1-2,TRBV28,CASSLSAGTGDGYTF
NA,TRBJ2-7,TRBV4-2,CASSQELGQGIGEQYF
NA,TRBJ2-7,TRBV4-3,CASSQALQVATVYEQYF
NA,TRBJ1-4,TRBV7-2,CASSSTGVPNEKLFF
NA,TRBJ1-1,TRBV29-1,CSVKDRLNTEAFF
NA,TRBJ2-5,TRBV9,CASSYSGTGYDETQYF
NA,TRBJ2-3,TRBV6-1,CASRPTGIDTQYF
NA,TRBJ2-7,TRBV28,CASKETSGSFVHEQYF
NA,TRBJ2-6,TRBV4-3,CASSQDLAGGANVLTF
NA,TRBJ2-1,TRBV6-6,CASMGGGFYNEQFF
NA,TRBJ1-2,TRBV29-1,CSVETGGNGYGYTF
NA,TRBJ2-2,TRBV19,CASSIWDRGTGELFF
NA,TRBJ2-6,TRBV6-5,CASSADRTVLTF
once,TRBJ2-1,TRBV11-2,CASSLRPPGGWVDEQFF
NA,TRBJ2-5,TRBV7-9,CASSRFGGQETQYF
NA,TRBJ2-7,TRBV5-1,CASRAGGRPYEQYF
NA,TRBJ2-2,TRBV7-3,CASSLRGGLYTGELFF
NA,TRBJ2-3,TRBV29-1,CSVEGTASGGGTDTQYF
NA,TRBJ1-4,TRBV6-1,CASRQGAPREKLFF
NA,TRBJ1-6,TRBV2,CASSEGPTGNSPLHF
NA,TRBJ2-3,TRBV5-4,CASSLVSSGGGTQYF
NA,TRBJ2-3,TRBV28,CASRVEIGTDTQYF
NA,TRBJ2-3,TRBV10-3,CAITGDMGNTQYF
NA,TRBJ1-1,TRBV18,CASSSGAPEAFF
once,TRBJ1-2,TRBV28,CASSFAPRDYGYTF
once,TRBJ2-6,TRBV15,CATSGGLSGANVLTF
NA,TRBJ2-2,TRBV5-5,CASSLQGGTGELFF